This TCR beta chain derives from a study of blood T cell repertoires in COVID-19. The overall study: The origin of the acute and convalescent COVID-19 samples was the United States, Italy and Spain.

The table lists this clone with a few counts. The germline V gene has CDR1 WSHSY and CDR2 SAAADI. Trimming took off 5 bases at V and 3 bases at J, with 10 bases between the two ends. The CDR3 totals 13 residues. The protocol was immunoSEQ multiplex PCR, while the TCRdb copy is restricted to in-frame clones and leaves out a portion. The sample yields approximately 120,000 clones, about four fifths seen once. Followed longitudinally, the Seattle patients had been enrolled during active infection. The sample taken for sequencing was peripheral blood. The clonotype originates from a man younger than 40 with COVID-19, enrolled during active disease. This rearrangement joins TRBV10-2 to TRBJ2-5; D remains unclear. The chain's CDR3 is CASSRQEEETQYF. Here the CDR3 DNA reads TGCGCCAGCAGTCGTCAGGAAGAAGAGACCCAGTACTTC.